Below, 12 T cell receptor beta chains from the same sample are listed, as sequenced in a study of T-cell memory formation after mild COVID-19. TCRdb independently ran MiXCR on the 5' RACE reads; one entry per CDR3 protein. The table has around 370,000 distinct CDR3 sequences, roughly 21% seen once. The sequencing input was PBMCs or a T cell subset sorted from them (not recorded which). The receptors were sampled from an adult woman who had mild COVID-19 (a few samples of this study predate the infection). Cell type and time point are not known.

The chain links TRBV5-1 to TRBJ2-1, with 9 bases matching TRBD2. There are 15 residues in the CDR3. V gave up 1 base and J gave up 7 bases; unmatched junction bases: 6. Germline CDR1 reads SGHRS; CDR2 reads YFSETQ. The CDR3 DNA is TGCGCCAGCAGCTTGCAACCGAGCGGGGGGAATGAGCAGTTCTTC. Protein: CASSLQPSGGNEQFF.

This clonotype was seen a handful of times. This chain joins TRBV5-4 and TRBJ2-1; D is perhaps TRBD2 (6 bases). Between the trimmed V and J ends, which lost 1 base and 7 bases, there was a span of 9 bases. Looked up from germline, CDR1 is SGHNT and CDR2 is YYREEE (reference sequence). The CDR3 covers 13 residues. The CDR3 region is CASSLRDSNEQFF. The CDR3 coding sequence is TGTGCCAGCAGCTTGAGGGACTCGAATGAGCAGTTCTTC.

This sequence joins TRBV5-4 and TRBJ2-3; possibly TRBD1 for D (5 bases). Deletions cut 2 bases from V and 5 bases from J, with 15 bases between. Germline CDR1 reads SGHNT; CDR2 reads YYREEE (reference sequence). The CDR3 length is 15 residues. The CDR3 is CASSFGLGDRDTQYF. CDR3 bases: TGTGCCAGCAGCTTTGGTTTAGGGGATAGAGATACGCAGTATTTT.

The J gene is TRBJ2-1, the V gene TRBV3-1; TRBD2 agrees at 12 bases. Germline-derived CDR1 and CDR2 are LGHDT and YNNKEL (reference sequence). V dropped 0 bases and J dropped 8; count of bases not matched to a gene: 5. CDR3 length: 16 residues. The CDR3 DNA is TGTGCCAGCAGCCAAGATTGGGCTAGCGGGAGGGATGAGCAGTTCTTC. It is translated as CASSQDWASGRDEQFF.

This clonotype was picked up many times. Written as DNA, the CDR3 is TGTGCCAGCACCCCCCCGCAGGGAGGCCACGAGCAGTACTTC. It translates to CASTPPQGGHEQYF. The rearrangement joins TRBV7-9 to TRBJ2-7, with D possibly TRBD2 on 6 matching bases. Germline CDR1 and CDR2: SEHNR and FQNEAQ (reference sequence). The CDR3 totals 14 residues. Trimming cost V 7 bases and J 5 bases, with 18 bases left between them. The full variable domain, its missing parts supplied by reference TRBV7-9 and TRBJ2-7, is DTGVSQNPRHKITKRGQNVTFRCDPISEHNRLYWYRQTLGQGPEFLTYFQNEAQLEKSRLLSDRFSAERPKGSFSTLEIQRTEQGDSAMYLCASTPPQGGHEQYFGPGTRLTVT.

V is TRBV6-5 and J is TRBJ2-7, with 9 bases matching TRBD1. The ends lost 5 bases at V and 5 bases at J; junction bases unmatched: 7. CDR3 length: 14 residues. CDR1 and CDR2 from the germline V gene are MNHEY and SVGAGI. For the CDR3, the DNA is TGTGCCAGCAGTATACAGGGGGCGCCGAACGAGCAGTACTTC. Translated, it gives CASSIQGAPNEQYF.

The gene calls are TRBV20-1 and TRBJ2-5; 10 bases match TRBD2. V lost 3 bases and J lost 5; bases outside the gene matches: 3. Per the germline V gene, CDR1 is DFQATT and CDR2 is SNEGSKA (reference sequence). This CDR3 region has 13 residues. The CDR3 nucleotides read TGCAGTGCTAGCCTAGCGGGGGCGGAGACCCAGTACTTC. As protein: CSASLAGAETQYF.

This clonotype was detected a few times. This CDR3 reads CASSTTGGHEQYF. The CDR3 region has the DNA TGCGCCAGCAGCACCACAGGGGGCCACGAGCAGTACTTC. This chain uses TRBV5-1 with TRBJ2-7, with 9 positions matching TRBD1. J gave up 5 bases and V 4 bases, and 4 bases lay outside the gene matches. Germline loops: CDR1 SGHRS, CDR2 YFSETQ. The CDR3 runs 13 residues.

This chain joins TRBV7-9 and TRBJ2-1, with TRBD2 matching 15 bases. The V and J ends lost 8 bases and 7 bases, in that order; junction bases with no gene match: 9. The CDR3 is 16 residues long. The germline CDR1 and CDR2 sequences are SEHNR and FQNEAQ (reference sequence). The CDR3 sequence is CASPLGLAGGLNEQFF. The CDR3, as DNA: TGTGCCAGCCCTCTTGGACTAGCGGGAGGGTTAAATGAGCAGTTCTTC.

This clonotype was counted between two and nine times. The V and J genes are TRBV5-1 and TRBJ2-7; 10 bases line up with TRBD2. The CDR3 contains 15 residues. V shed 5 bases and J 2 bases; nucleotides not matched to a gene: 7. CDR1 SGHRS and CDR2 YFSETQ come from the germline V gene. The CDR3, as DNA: TGCGCCAGCAGTATGGGGACTAGCGCCGCCTACGAGCAGTACTTC. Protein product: CASSMGTSAAYEQYF.

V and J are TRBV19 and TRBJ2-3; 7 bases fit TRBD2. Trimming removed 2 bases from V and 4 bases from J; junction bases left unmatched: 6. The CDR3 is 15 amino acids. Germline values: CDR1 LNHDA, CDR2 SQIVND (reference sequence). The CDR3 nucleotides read TGTGCCAGTAGTATACGTCGGGCGGGAGCAGATACGCAGTATTTT. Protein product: CASSIRRAGADTQYF.

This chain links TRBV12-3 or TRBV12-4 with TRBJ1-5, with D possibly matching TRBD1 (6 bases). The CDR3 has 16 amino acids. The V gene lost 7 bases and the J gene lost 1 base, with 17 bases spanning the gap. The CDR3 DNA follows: TGTGCCAGCACCCTCGGCAGGGGCTGGAGCAATCAGCCCCAGCATTTT. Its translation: CASTLGRGWSNQPQHF.